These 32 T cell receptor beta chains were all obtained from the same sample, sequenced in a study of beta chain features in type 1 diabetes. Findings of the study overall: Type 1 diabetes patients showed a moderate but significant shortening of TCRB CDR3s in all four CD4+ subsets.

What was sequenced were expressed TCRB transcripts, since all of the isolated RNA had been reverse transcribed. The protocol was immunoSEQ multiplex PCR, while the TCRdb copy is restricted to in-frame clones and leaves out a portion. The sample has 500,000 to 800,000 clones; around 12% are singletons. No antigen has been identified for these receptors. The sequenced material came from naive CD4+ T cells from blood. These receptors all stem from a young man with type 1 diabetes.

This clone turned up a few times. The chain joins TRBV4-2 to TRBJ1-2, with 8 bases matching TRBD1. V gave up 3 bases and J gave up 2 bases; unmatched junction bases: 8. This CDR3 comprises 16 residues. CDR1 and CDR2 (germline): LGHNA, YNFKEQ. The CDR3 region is CASSQVTGDYNYGYTF. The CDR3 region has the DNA TGTGCCAGCAGCCAGGTGACAGGGGATTACAACTATGGCTACACCTTC.

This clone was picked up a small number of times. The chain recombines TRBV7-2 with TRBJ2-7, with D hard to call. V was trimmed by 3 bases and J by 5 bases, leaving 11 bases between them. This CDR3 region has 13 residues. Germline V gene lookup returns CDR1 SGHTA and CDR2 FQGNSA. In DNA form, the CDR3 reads TGTGCCAGCAGCTTCCCTAGTTCCGACGAGCAGTACTTC. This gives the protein CASSFPSSDEQYF.

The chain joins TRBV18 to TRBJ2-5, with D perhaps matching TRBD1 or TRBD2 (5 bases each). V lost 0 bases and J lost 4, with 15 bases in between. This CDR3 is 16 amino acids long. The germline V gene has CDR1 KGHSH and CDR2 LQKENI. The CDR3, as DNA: TGTGCCAGCTCACCACCGGGGCAGGGTCGGGGAGAGACCCAGTACTTC. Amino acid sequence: CASSPPGQGRGETQYF. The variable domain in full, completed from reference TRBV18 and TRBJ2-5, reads NAGVMQNPRHLVRRRGQEARLRCSPMKGHSHVYWYRQLPEEGLKFMVYLQKENIIDESGMPKERFSAEFPKEGPSILRIQQVVRGDSAAYFCASSPPGQGRGETQYFGPGTRLLVL.

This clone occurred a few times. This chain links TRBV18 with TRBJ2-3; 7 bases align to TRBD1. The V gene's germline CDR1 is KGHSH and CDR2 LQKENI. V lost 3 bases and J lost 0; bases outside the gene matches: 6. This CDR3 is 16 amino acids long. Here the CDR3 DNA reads TGTGCCAGCTCACCCTATCGGACAGGTAGCACAGATACGCAGTATTTT. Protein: CASSPYRTGSTDTQYF.

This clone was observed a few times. The CDR3 loop is CASSRDREIYGYTF. As DNA, the CDR3 is TGTGCCAGCAGCCGGGACAGGGAAATCTATGGCTACACCTTC. J is TRBJ1-2 and V is TRBV7-9; TRBD1 matches 9 bases. The trim removed 5 bases at V and 4 bases at J, leaving 5 bases unmatched. Germline V gene lookup returns CDR1 SEHNR and CDR2 FQNEAQ (reference sequence). There are 14 residues in the CDR3.

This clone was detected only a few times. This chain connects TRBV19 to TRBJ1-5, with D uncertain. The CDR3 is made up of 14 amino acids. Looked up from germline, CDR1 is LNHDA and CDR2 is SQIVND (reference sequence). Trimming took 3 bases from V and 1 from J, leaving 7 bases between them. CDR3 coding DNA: TGTGCCAGTAGTATCGGCCACAGCAATCAGCCCCAGCATTTT. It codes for CASSIGHSNQPQHF. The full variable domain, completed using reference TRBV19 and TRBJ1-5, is DGGITQSPKYLFRKEGQNVTLSCEQNLNHDAMYWYRQDPGQGLRLIYYSQIVNDFQKGDIAEGYSVSREKKESFPLTVTSAQKNPTAFYLCASSIGHSNQPQHFGDGTRLSIL.

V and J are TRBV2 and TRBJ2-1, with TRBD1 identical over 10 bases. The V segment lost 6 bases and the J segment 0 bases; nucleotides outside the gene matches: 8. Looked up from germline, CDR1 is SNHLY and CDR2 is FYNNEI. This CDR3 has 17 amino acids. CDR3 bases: TGTGCCAGCAGGGGACAGGGGTCATCCAGCTCCTACAATGAGCAGTTCTTC. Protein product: CASRGQGSSSSYNEQFF.

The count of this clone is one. CDR3 protein: CASSPGQGNEKLFF. In DNA, the CDR3 is TGTGCCAGCAGCCCGGGACAGGGAAATGAAAAACTGTTTTTT. J is TRBJ1-4 and V is TRBV7-9, with TRBD1 matching 9 bases. This CDR3 has 14 amino acids. Germline trimming cut 5 bases from V and 5 bases from J; bases unmatched to any gene: 3. Per germline, CDR1 SEHNR and CDR2 FQNEAQ (reference sequence).

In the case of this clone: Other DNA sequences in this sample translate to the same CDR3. The CDR3: CASSSGTDSYEQYF. The CDR3 coding sequence is TGTGCCAGCAGCTCCGGGACGGACTCCTACGAGCAGTACTTC. The J gene is TRBJ2-7, the V gene TRBV5-4; D assignment may be TRBD1 or TRBD2 (5 bases each). V was pared by 3 bases and J by 0 bases, with 10 bases between. The CDR3 loop spans 14 amino acids. The V gene's germline CDR1 is SGHNT and CDR2 YYREEE (reference sequence).

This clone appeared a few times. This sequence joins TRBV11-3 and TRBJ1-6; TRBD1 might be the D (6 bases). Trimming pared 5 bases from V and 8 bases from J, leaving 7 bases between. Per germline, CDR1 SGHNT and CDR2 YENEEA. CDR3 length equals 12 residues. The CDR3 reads CASSAGDSPLHF. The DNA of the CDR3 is TGTGCCAGCAGCGCAGGGGATTCACCCCTCCACTTT.

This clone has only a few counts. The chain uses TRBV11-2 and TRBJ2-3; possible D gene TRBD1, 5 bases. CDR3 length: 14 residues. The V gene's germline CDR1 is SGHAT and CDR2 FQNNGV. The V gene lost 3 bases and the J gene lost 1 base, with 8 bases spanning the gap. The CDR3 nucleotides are TGTGCCAGCAGCTTCCAACAGGGCACAGATACGCAGTATTTT. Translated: CASSFQQGTDTQYF.

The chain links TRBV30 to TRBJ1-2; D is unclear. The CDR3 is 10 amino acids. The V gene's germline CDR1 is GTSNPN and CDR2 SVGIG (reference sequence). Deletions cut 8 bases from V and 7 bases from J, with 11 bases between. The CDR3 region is CAKRQGGYTF. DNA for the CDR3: TGTGCCAAAAGGCAAGGTGGCTACACCTTC. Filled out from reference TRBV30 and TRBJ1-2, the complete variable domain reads SQTIHQWPATLVQPVGSPLSLECTVEGTSNPNLYWYRQAAGRGLQLLFYSVGIGQISSEVPQNLSASRPQDRQFILSSKKLLLSDSGFYLCAKRQGGYTFGSGTRLTVV.

Here the CDR3 reads CASSYSPYNEQFF. The CDR3 DNA reads as TGTGCCAGCAGTTACTCTCCGTACAATGAGCAGTTCTTC. This sequence joins TRBV6-5 and TRBJ2-1; D is undetermined. The V end was cut by 0 bases, the J end by 4 bases, with 4 bases between. In germline, CDR1 is MNHEY, CDR2 SVGAGI. The CDR3 loop spans 13 amino acids.

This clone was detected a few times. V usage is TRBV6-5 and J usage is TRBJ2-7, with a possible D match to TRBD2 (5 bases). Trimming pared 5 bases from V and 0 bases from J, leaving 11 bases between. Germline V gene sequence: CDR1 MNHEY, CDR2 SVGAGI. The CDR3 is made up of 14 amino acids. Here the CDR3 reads CASSPRTDSYEQYF. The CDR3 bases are TGTGCCAGCAGTCCGAGGACTGACTCCTACGAGCAGTACTTC.

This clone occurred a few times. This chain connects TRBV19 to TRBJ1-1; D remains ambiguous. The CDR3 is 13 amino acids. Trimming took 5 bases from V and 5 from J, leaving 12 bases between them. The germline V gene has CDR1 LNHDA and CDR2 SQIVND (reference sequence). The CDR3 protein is CASSASLETEAFF. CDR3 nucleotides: TGTGCCAGTAGTGCCAGTCTGGAAACTGAAGCTTTCTTT.

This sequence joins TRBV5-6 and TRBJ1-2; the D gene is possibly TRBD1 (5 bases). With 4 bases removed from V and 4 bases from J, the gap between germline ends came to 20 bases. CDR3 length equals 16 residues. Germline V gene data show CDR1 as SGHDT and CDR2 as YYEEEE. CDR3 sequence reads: CASSLGTATSPYGYTF. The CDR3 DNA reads TGTGCCAGCAGCCTGGGGACCGCGACTTCTCCCTATGGCTACACCTTC.

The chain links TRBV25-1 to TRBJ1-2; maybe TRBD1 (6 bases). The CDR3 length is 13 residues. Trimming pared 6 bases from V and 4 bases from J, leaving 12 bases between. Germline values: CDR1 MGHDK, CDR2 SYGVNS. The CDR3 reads CASREGTSYGYTF. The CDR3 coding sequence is TGTGCCAGCAGAGAAGGGACAAGCTATGGCTACACCTTC.

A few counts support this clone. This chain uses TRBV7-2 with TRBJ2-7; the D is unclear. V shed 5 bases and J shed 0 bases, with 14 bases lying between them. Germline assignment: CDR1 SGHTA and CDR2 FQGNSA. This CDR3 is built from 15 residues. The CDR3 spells CASSRTAYFSYEQYF. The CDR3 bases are TGTGCCAGCAGCCGAACAGCCTATTTCTCCTACGAGCAGTACTTC.

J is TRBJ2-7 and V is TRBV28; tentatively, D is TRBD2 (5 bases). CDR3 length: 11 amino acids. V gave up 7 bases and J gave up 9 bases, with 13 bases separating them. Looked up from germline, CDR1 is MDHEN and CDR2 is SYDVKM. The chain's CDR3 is CASISPEGQYF. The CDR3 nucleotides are TGTGCCAGCATTTCCCCTGAGGGGCAGTACTTC.

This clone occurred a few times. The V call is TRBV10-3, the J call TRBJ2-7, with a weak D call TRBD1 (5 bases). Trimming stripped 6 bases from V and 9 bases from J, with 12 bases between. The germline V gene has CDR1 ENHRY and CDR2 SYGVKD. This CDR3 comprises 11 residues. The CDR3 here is CAIRAVQGQYF. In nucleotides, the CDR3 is TGTGCCATCAGGGCCGTCCAGGGGCAGTACTTC.

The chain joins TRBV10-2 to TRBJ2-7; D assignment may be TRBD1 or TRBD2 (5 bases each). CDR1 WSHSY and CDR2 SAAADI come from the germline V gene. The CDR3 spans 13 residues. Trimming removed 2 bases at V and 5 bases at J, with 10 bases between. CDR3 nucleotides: TGCGCCAGCAGTGAGGTGAGGGGCCACGAGCAGTACTTC. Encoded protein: CASSEVRGHEQYF.

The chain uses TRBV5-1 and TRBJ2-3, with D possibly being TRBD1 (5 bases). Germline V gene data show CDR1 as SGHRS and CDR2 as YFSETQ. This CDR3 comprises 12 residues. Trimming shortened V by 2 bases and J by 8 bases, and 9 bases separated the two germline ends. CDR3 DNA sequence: TGCGCCAGCAGCTTAGACAGCAGTACGCAGTATTTT. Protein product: CASSLDSSTQYF.

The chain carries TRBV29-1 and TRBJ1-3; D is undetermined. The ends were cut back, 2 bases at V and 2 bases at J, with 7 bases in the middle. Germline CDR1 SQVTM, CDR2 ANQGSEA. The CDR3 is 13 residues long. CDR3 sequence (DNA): TGCAGCGTTGAAAAAGACACTGGAAACACCATATATTTT. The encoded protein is CSVEKDTGNTIYF.

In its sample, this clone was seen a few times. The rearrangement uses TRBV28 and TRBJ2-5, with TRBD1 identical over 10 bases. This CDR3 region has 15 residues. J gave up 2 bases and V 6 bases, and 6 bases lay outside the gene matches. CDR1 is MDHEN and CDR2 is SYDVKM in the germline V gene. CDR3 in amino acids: CASSIRTGGQETQYF. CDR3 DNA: TGTGCCAGCAGCATAAGGACAGGGGGACAAGAGACCCAGTACTTC. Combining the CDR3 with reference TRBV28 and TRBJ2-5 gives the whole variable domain DVKVTQSSRYLVKRTGEKVFLECVQDMDHENMFWYRQDPGLGLRLIYFSYDVKMKEKGDIPEGYSVSREKKERFSLILESASTNQTSMYLCASSIRTGGQETQYFGPGTRLLVL.

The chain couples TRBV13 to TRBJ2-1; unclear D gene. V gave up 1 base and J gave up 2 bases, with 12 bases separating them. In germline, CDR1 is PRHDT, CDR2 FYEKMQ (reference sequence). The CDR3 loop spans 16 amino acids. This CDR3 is CASSLALVPAYNEQFF. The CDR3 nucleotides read TGTGCCAGCAGCTTAGCCCTAGTACCGGCCTACAATGAGCAGTTCTTC.

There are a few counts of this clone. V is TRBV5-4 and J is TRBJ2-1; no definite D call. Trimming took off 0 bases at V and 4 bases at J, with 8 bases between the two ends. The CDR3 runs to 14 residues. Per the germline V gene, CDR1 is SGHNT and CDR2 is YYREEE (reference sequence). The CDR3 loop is CASSLVGRYNEQFF. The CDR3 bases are TGTGCCAGCAGCTTGGTTGGCAGGTACAATGAGCAGTTCTTC.

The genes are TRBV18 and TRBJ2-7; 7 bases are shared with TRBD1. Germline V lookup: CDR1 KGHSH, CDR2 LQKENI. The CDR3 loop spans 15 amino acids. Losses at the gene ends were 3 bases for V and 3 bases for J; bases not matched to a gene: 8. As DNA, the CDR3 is TGTGCCAGCTCACCCACTGCAACAGGGGACTACGAGCAGTACTTC. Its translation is CASSPTATGDYEQYF.

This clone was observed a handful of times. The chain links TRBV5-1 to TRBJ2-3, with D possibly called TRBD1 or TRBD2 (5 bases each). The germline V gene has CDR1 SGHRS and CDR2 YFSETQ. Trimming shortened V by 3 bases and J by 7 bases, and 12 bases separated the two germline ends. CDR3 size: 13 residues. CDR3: CASSSGTRNTQYF. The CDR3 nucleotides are TGCGCCAGCAGCTCGGGGACCCGGAATACGCAGTATTTT.

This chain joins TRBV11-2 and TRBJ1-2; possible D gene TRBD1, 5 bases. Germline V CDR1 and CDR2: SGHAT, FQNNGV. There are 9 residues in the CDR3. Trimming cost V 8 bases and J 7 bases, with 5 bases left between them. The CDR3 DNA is TGTGCCAGCGGGGGTGGCTACACCTTC. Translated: CASGGGYTF.

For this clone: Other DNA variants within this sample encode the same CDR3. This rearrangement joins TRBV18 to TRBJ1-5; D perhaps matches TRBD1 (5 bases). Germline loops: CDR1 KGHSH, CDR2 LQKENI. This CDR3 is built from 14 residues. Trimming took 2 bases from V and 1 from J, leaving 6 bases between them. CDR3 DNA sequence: TGTGCCAGCTCACCAAGGGACAGCAATCAGCCCCAGCATTTT. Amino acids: CASSPRDSNQPQHF. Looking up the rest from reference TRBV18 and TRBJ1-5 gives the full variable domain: NAGVMQNPRHLVRRRGQEARLRCSPMKGHSHVYWYRQLPEEGLKFMVYLQKENIIDESGMPKERFSAEFPKEGPSILRIQQVVRGDSAAYFCASSPRDSNQPQHFGDGTRLSIL.

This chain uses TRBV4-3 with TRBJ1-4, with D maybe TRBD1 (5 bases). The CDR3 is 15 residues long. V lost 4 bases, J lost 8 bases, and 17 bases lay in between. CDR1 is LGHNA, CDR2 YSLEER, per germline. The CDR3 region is CASSLLGGSGEKLFF. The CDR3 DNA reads TGCGCCAGCAGCCTCCTTGGGGGAAGCGGGGAAAAACTGTTTTTT.

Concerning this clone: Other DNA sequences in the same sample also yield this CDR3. CDR3 in amino acids: CASSLQGQSTDTQYF. The CDR3 DNA sequence: TGCGCCAGCAGCTTGCAGGGCCAGAGCACAGATACGCAGTATTTT. The chain couples TRBV5-1 to TRBJ2-3; tentative D call: TRBD1 (5 bases). CDR1 and CDR2 (germline): SGHRS, YFSETQ. The ends were cut back, 1 base at V and 0 bases at J, with 9 bases in the middle. CDR3 length: 15 residues.